A single sample gave rise to the 30 T cell receptor beta chains below, sequenced in a study of T cell repertoires in ileal Crohn's disease. TCRdb's table, derived via immunoSEQ multiplex PCR, lists solely in-frame clones and lacks some. The repertoire holds approximately 12,000 clones, with roughly 78% as singletons. Time point of the sample: neoterminal ileum biopsy at postoperative endoscopy, about 6 months after surgery. The sequencing input was ileal tissue. The receptors were gathered from an adult with Crohn's disease.

The chain links TRBV9 to TRBJ2-2; a weak D match, TRBD1 (5 bases). In germline, CDR1 is SGDLS, CDR2 YYNGEE. The CDR3 consists of 15 residues. The V end was cut by 0 bases, the J end by 4 bases, with 10 bases between. The CDR3 spells CASSVGRGRTGELFF. CDR3 sequence (DNA): TGTGCCAGCAGCGTAGGTAGGGGCCGCACCGGGGAGCTGTTTTTT.

This clone turned up a few times. This chain connects TRBV5-6 to TRBJ1-2; 7 bases fit TRBD1. This CDR3 contains 17 residues. Unmatched junction bases numbered 16, after V lost 6 bases and J lost 2 bases. Germline V gives CDR1 SGHDT, CDR2 YYEEEE. CDR3: CASTYRGPNSLNYGYTF. Here the CDR3 DNA reads TGTGCCAGCACCTACAGGGGACCCAACTCGTTAAACTATGGCTACACCTTC.

The CDR3 nucleotides read TGTGCCAGCAGCCGTGGTGGGGCCCCCGTGCGAGATACGCAGTATTTT. It codes for CASSRGGAPVRDTQYF. The chain recombines TRBV14 with TRBJ2-3, with D possibly matching TRBD1 (5 bases). The length of the CDR3 is 16 residues. Germline values: CDR1 SGHDN, CDR2 FVKESK. Trimming stripped 4 bases from V and 5 bases from J, with 19 bases between.

The V and J genes are TRBV5-1 and TRBJ2-3, with TRBD2 matching 14 bases. This CDR3 has 18 residues. V was pared by 8 bases and J by 1 base, with 12 bases of the junction left unmatched. The germline V gene encodes CDR1 SGHRS and CDR2 YFSETQ. CDR3 sequence (DNA): TGCGCCAGTATGACTAGCGGGGGGGGAGCTATCGGCACAGATACGCAGTATTTT. Translating gives CASMTSGGGAIGTDTQYF.

This clone was seen more than once but under ten times. The V and J genes are TRBV6-1 and TRBJ1-2, with TRBD1 matching over 7 bases. CDR3 length equals 15 residues. The junction had 12 bases not matched to a gene; V was cut back by 3 bases and J by 8 bases. CDR1 is MNHNS and CDR2 is SASEGT in the germline V gene. The CDR3 nucleotides are TGTGCCAGCAGTGAGGGCGAGGGGGCTTCTTGGGGCTACACCTTC. This sequence encodes CASSEGEGASWGYTF.

The chain links TRBV5-1 to TRBJ2-5, with TRBD2 matching 7 bases. The V gene end was trimmed by 4 bases and the J gene end by 2 bases; junction bases not matched to a gene: 5. CDR3 length equals 14 residues. CDR1 is SGHRS, CDR2 YFSETQ, per germline. The CDR3 DNA is TGCGCCAGCAGCATCCTGGGGGGGCAAGAGACCCAGTACTTC. Residues: CASSILGGQETQYF.

The chain carries TRBV7-5 and TRBJ2-7; TRBD2 is the table's D call, not checked against the DNA. TRBV7-5 is assigned pseudogene status. The CDR3 spans 12 residues. In DNA form, the CDR3 reads TGTGCCAGAAAGGGAGCCCTCTACGAGCAGTACTTC. Translated, it gives CARKGALYEQYF.

The chain carries TRBV6-6 and TRBJ1-1, with a tentative D call TRBD1 (6 bases). Germline loops: CDR1 MNHNY, CDR2 SVGAGI (reference sequence). This CDR3 spans 13 amino acids. With 4 bases removed from V and 10 bases from J, the gap between germline ends came to 16 bases. CDR3 protein: CASSSQGSRRAFF. The CDR3 DNA reads as TGTGCCAGCAGTTCTCAGGGGTCTAGGCGAGCTTTCTTT.

This chain uses TRBV5-1 with TRBJ2-2; no clear D gene. V was shortened by 7 bases and J by 3 bases, with 13 bases between the two germline ends. The CDR3 totals 14 residues. The germline gives CDR1 SGHRS, CDR2 YFSETQ. This chain's CDR3 is CASGRHPDTGELFF. In nucleotides, the CDR3 is TGCGCCAGCGGCCGTCATCCTGACACCGGGGAGCTGTTTTTT.

The chain links TRBV9 to TRBJ2-1, with TRBD1 matching over 10 bases. CDR3 length: 20 amino acids. The V gene's germline CDR1 is SGDLS and CDR2 YYNGEE. V dropped 0 bases and J dropped 3; count of bases not matched to a gene: 15. The CDR3 sequence is CASSVAAGLGGQGVYNEQFF. The DNA of the CDR3 is TGTGCCAGCAGCGTAGCAGCGGGGTTAGGTGGACAGGGGGTCTACAATGAGCAGTTCTTC.

With regard to this clone: At one end, the junction sequence differs from germline, possibly due to a read error. The CDR3 here is CATSPETGGPREQFF. The CDR3 region has the DNA TGCGCCACCAGCCCCGAGACAGGGGGCCCGAGGGAGCAGTTCTTC. The chain recombines TRBV5-1 with TRBJ2-1; TRBD1 agrees at 10 bases. CDR3 length equals 15 residues. The germline V gene encodes CDR1 SGHRS and CDR2 YFSETQ.

Concerning this clone: Relative to the germline gene, one junction end is altered; a read error may explain this. J is TRBJ1-1 and V is TRBV5-5, with D unresolved. The CDR3 consists of 11 residues. Looked up from germline, CDR1 is SGHKS and CDR2 is YYEKEE (reference sequence). The CDR3 coding sequence is TGTGCCAGCACCTTGAACACTGAAGCTTTCTTT. It translates to CASTLNTEAFF.

This chain joins TRBV6-9 and TRBJ1-6; D not certain. CDR1 is MNHGY and CDR2 is SVAAGI in the germline V gene. The CDR3 is made up of 20 amino acids. Trimming removed 0 bases at V and 0 bases at J, with 18 bases between. In DNA form, the CDR3 reads TGTGCCAGCAGTTATTCGAAAAGAGGGATGGGTGGCTCCTATAATTCACCCCTCCACTTT. Translation: CASSYSKRGMGGSYNSPLHF.

The V call is TRBV4-2, the J call TRBJ1-1; D is perhaps TRBD1 (5 bases). Looked up from germline, CDR1 is LGHNA and CDR2 is YNFKEQ. The V end was cut by 4 bases, the J end by 4 bases, with 13 bases between. This CDR3 spans 14 amino acids. CDR3 residues: CASSLIGGSTEAFF. CDR3 bases: TGTGCCAGCAGCCTCATCGGGGGGAGCACTGAAGCTTTCTTT.

The rearrangement joins TRBV7-2 to TRBJ1-1, with a weak D call TRBD1 (6 bases). The V gene's germline CDR1 is SGHTA and CDR2 FQGNSA. Between the trimmed V and J ends, which lost 6 bases and 5 bases, there was a span of 16 bases. CDR3 length: 14 residues. The CDR3: CASSPQGRTTEAFF. Here the CDR3 DNA reads TGTGCCAGCAGTCCCCAGGGGCGGACAACTGAAGCTTTCTTT.

This clone appeared a single time. This chain joins TRBV4-1 and TRBJ2-2; 8 nucleotides agree with TRBD2. CDR1 and CDR2 from the germline V gene are MGHRA and YSYEKL. V lost 0 bases and J lost 4; bases outside the gene matches: 10. The CDR3 contains 18 residues. DNA of the CDR3: TGCGCCAGCAGCCAAGATTGGCGGGGGGTAGGAGGCACCGGGGAGCTGTTTTTT. Protein product: CASSQDWRGVGGTGELFF.

The chain uses TRBV23-1 and TRBJ2-1; TRBD2 aligns across 8 bases. TRBV23-1 is an ORF; its function is uncertain. Unmatched junction bases numbered 11, after V lost 4 bases and J lost 0 bases. This CDR3 comprises 18 residues. This CDR3 reads CASSRSLGGGSSYNEQFF. CDR3 DNA: TGCGCCAGCAGTCGGTCCCTTGGCGGGGGGAGCTCCTACAATGAGCAGTTCTTC.

This chain connects TRBV11-3 to TRBJ2-6; 12 nucleotides agree with TRBD1. CDR1 and CDR2 (germline): SGHNT, YENEEA. CDR3 length: 18 amino acids. The junction had 7 bases not matched to a gene; V was cut back by 5 bases and J by 2 bases. The CDR3 is CASSPGDRGRTGANVLTF. DNA of the CDR3: TGTGCCAGCAGCCCTGGGGACAGGGGGCGAACTGGGGCCAACGTCCTGACTTTC.

The gene calls are TRBV7-3 and TRBJ2-2; the D gene is possibly TRBD1 (6 bases). Trimming took 6 bases from V and 3 from J, leaving 11 bases between them. The CDR3 consists of 14 residues. Germline assignment: CDR1 SGHTA and CDR2 FQGTGA. This CDR3 is CASRTGWDTGELFF. For the CDR3, the DNA is TGTGCCAGCAGAACAGGGTGGGACACCGGGGAGCTGTTTTTT.

The chain uses TRBV15 and TRBJ1-2, with 7 bases matching TRBD1. J gave up 6 bases and V 9 bases, and 10 bases lay outside the gene matches. From germline, CDR1 is LNHNV and CDR2 YYDKDF (reference sequence). The CDR3 is made up of 13 amino acids. CDR3: CATRDSSFDGYTF. Here the CDR3 DNA reads TGTGCCACTCGGGACAGCTCCTTCGATGGCTACACCTTC.

The chain employs TRBV5-6 and TRBJ1-5; D unclear. Per the germline V gene, CDR1 is SGHDT and CDR2 is YYEEEE. This CDR3 is built from 15 residues. Deletions cut 3 bases from V and 0 bases from J, with 10 bases between. CDR3 protein: CASSSGLYSNQPQHF. The CDR3, as DNA: TGTGCCAGCAGCTCCGGACTGTATAGCAATCAGCCCCAGCATTTT.

The CDR3 loop reads CAWSASGEWNEQYF. For the CDR3, the DNA is TGTGCCTGGAGTGCCTCGGGGGAGTGGAACGAGCAGTACTTC. V usage is TRBV30 and J usage is TRBJ2-7, with D possibly TRBD2 on 6 matching bases. Germline V CDR1 and CDR2: GTSNPN, SVGIG (reference sequence). Trimming removed 1 base at V and 5 bases at J, with 15 bases between. The CDR3 length is 14 residues.

V gene TRBV25-1 combines with J gene TRBJ2-2; possibly TRBD2 for D (6 bases). Germline V gene data show CDR1 as MGHDK and CDR2 as SYGVNS. With 10 bases removed from V and 4 bases from J, the gap between germline ends came to 13 bases. The CDR3 totals 13 residues. CDR3 amino acids: CATLGAGTGELFF. The CDR3 DNA reads as TGTGCCACCCTCGGAGCGGGCACCGGGGAGCTGTTTTTT.

J is TRBJ1-1 and V is TRBV7-9, with D possibly being TRBD1 (6 bases). The germline gives CDR1 SEHNR, CDR2 FQNEAQ (reference sequence). Trimming took off 5 bases at V and 5 bases at J, with 15 bases between the two ends. The CDR3 covers 14 residues. CDR3 in amino acids: CASSPDSFRTEAFF. CDR3 DNA: TGTGCCAGCAGCCCGGACAGCTTTAGGACTGAAGCTTTCTTT.

The count of this clone is one. The genes are TRBV5-6 and TRBJ2-5; 7 nucleotides agree with TRBD1. The CDR3 is 15 residues long. With 4 bases clipped from V and 2 bases from J, the junction kept 8 bases outside the gene matches. Germline CDR1 reads SGHDT; CDR2 reads YYEEEE. In DNA form, the CDR3 reads TGTGCCAGCAGCAGAAGGGACAGCTTTCAAGAGACCCAGTACTTC. Protein sequence: CASSRRDSFQETQYF.

This clone was seen only a few times. The V and J genes are TRBV27 and TRBJ2-7; weak D call: TRBD2 (5 bases). Looked up from germline, CDR1 is MNHEY and CDR2 is SMNVEV (reference sequence). The CDR3 is 15 amino acids. Deletions cut 0 bases from V and 0 bases from J, with 9 bases between. CDR3 region: CASSLSAVSSYEQYF. The CDR3 region has the DNA TGTGCCAGCAGTTTATCAGCGGTTAGCTCCTACGAGCAGTACTTC.

This clone has a handful of counts. The gene calls are TRBV1 and TRBJ2-1; the table's D gene call, TRBD2, was not cross checked with the DNA. TRBV1 is recorded as a pseudogene. This CDR3 contains 14 residues. In DNA form, the CDR3 reads TGCACCAGCAGGGGGAGGGGGTTTTACAATGAGCAGTTCTTC. It is translated as CTSRGRGFYNEQFF.

This clone was detected only a few times. CDR3: CASSDSPGQYEQYF. CDR3 sequence (DNA): TGTGCCAGCAGTGATTCTCCGGGTCAGTACGAGCAGTACTTC. The gene calls are TRBV2 and TRBJ2-7; unclear D gene. CDR1 is SNHLY and CDR2 is FYNNEI in the germline V gene. V was clipped by 3 bases and J by 4 bases, with 13 bases between them. This CDR3 is 14 amino acids long.

The genes are TRBV6-1 and TRBJ1-1, with 9 bases fitting TRBD1. The CDR3 sequence is 14 residues long. The V gene's germline CDR1 is MNHNS and CDR2 SASEGT. The ends lost 8 bases at V and 5 bases at J; junction bases unmatched: 9. The CDR3 protein is CASGENRGRTEAFF. Here the CDR3 DNA reads TGTGCCAGCGGAGAGAACAGGGGGCGGACTGAAGCTTTCTTT.

This clone was detected only once. The chain links TRBV11-2 to TRBJ2-7; the D gene is possibly TRBD2 (6 bases). Trimming removed 6 bases at V and 0 bases at J, with 12 bases between. CDR3 length: 14 amino acids. Per the germline V gene, CDR1 is SGHAT and CDR2 is FQNNGV. The CDR3 reads CASRSAGSSYEQYF. Here the CDR3 DNA reads TGTGCCAGCAGGTCAGCGGGTAGCTCCTACGAGCAGTACTTC.